This is a list of T cell receptor beta chains from one sample in a study of shared clonotypes between healthy human individuals. This table comes from immunoSEQ multiplex PCR, and its TCRdb copy is limited to in-frame clones, with some not included. Of a few million clones listed, about 92% are singletons. The specimen was naive CD4+ T cells from PBMCs. Source of these receptors: a man younger than 35 in good health. Some clones in this sample may be carry-over from other donors' samples. Both conserved end residues are part of each CDR3. Fields, in order: V gene, clone size, D gene, J gene, CDR3 protein, CDR3 DNA. The D gene is left open where the match is weak. Not all rows give a size; the values are once, few, many and, for expanded clones, a class.

v_gene: TRBV5-1
abundance: NA
d_gene: NA
j_gene: TRBJ1-1
CDR3aa: CASSLAPGMNTEAFF
CDR3nt: TGCGCCAGCAGCTTGGCTCCAGGCATGAACACTGAAGCTTTCTTT

v_gene: TRBV4-3
abundance: NA
d_gene: TRBD2
j_gene: TRBJ2-7
CDR3aa: CASSQDTTSGSVVQYF
CDR3nt: TGCGCCAGCAGCCAAGATACGACTAGCGGGAGTGTCGTGCAGTACTTC

v_gene: TRBV2
abundance: NA
d_gene: NA
j_gene: TRBJ1-5
CDR3aa: CASSEKGFSNQPQHF
CDR3nt: TGTGCCAGCAGTGAGAAAGGGTTTAGCAATCAGCCCCAGCATTTT

v_gene: TRBV7-9
abundance: NA
d_gene: NA
j_gene: TRBJ2-2
CDR3aa: CASIGGTANTGELFF
CDR3nt: TGTGCCAGCATCGGCGGGACAGCGAACACCGGGGAGCTGTTTTTT

v_gene: TRBV30
abundance: few
d_gene: TRBD1
j_gene: TRBJ1-5
CDR3aa: CACRDRARQPQHF
CDR3nt: TGTGCCTGTCGGGACAGGGCGAGACAGCCCCAGCATTTT

v_gene: TRBV4-2
abundance: NA
d_gene: NA
j_gene: TRBJ1-6
CDR3aa: CASSQDRQGGNSPLHF
CDR3nt: TGTGCCAGCAGCCAAGATCGTCAGGGAGGTAATTCACCCCTCCACTTT

v_gene: TRBV5-1
abundance: NA
d_gene: NA
j_gene: TRBJ1-1
CDR3aa: CASSSSGKNTEAFF
CDR3nt: TGCGCCAGCAGTTCCTCGGGGAAGAACACTGAAGCTTTCTTT

v_gene: TRBV5-1
abundance: NA
d_gene: NA
j_gene: TRBJ2-5
CDR3aa: CASSSPPQETQYF
CDR3nt: TGCGCCAGCAGCTCACCCCCCCAAGAGACCCAGTACTTC

v_gene: TRBV4-2
abundance: NA
d_gene: NA
j_gene: TRBJ2-7
CDR3aa: CASSQEPFGEQYF
CDR3nt: TGTGCCAGCAGCCAAGAGCCTTTCGGGGAGCAGTACTTC

v_gene: TRBV5-1
abundance: NA
d_gene: TRBD2
j_gene: TRBJ2-3
CDR3aa: CASSSSGTTDTQYF
CDR3nt: TGCGCCAGCAGCTCTAGCGGGACCACAGATACGCAGTATTTT

v_gene: TRBV5-1
abundance: NA
d_gene: TRBD2
j_gene: TRBJ2-7
CDR3aa: CASTTSGGSYEQYF
CDR3nt: TGCGCCAGCACCACTAGCGGGGGCTCCTACGAGCAGTACTTC

v_gene: TRBV5-1
abundance: NA
d_gene: TRBD1
j_gene: TRBJ1-1
CDR3aa: CASSSGQGATEAFF
CDR3nt: TGCGCCAGCAGCTCCGGACAGGGGGCAACTGAAGCTTTCTTT

v_gene: TRBV18
abundance: NA
d_gene: NA
j_gene: TRBJ1-1
CDR3aa: CASSSPITRGITEAFF
CDR3nt: TGTGCCAGCTCATCCCCAATTACGAGGGGAATAACTGAAGCTTTCTTT

v_gene: TRBV4-1
abundance: NA
d_gene: TRBD1
j_gene: TRBJ1-4
CDR3aa: CASSQDPGQGFLKLFF
CDR3nt: TGCGCCAGCAGCCAAGATCCCGGACAGGGATTTCTGAAACTGTTTTTT

v_gene: TRBV11-3
abundance: once
d_gene: TRBD2
j_gene: TRBJ2-7
CDR3aa: CASSRGRDEQYF
CDR3nt: TGTGCCAGCAGCCGTGGGAGGGACGAGCAGTACTTC

v_gene: TRBV27
abundance: NA
d_gene: NA
j_gene: TRBJ2-3
CDR3aa: CASSLGWSLSTDTQYF
CDR3nt: TGTGCCAGCAGCTTAGGTTGGAGTTTAAGCACAGATACGCAGTATTTT

v_gene: TRBV7-3
abundance: NA
d_gene: NA
j_gene: TRBJ2-1
CDR3aa: CASSLTGRQDYNEQFF
CDR3nt: TGTGCCAGCAGCTTAACAGGGCGGCAAGACTACAATGAGCAGTTCTTC

v_gene: TRBV4-1
abundance: NA
d_gene: NA
j_gene: TRBJ1-1
CDR3aa: CASSPQSGTQLNTEAFF
CDR3nt: TGCGCCAGCAGCCCGCAATCAGGTACGCAGTTGAACACTGAAGCTTTCTTT

v_gene: TRBV5-1
abundance: NA
d_gene: NA
j_gene: TRBJ1-2
CDR3aa: CASSLGPDNYGYTF
CDR3nt: TGCGCCAGCAGCTTGGGACCAGATAACTATGGCTACACCTTC

v_gene: TRBV11-1
abundance: NA
d_gene: NA
j_gene: TRBJ2-5
CDR3aa: CASSSRGGRWETQYF
CDR3nt: TGTGCCAGCAGCTCCAGGGGGGGCCGGTGGGAGACCCAGTACTTC

v_gene: TRBV28
abundance: NA
d_gene: NA
j_gene: TRBJ2-7
CDR3aa: CASTPGGKPYEQYF
CDR3nt: TGTGCCAGCACCCCTGGGGGAAAGCCCTACGAGCAGTACTTC

v_gene: TRBV28
abundance: NA
d_gene: NA
j_gene: TRBJ2-1
CDR3aa: CASSLGVGEQFF
CDR3nt: TGTGCCAGCAGTTTAGGGGTGGGAGAGCAGTTCTTC

v_gene: TRBV19
abundance: NA
d_gene: TRBD1
j_gene: TRBJ1-4
CDR3aa: CASSTDRFNEKLFF
CDR3nt: TGTGCCAGTAGTACGGACAGGTTTAATGAAAAACTGTTTTTT